This T cell receptor beta chain appears in the sequencing data of a study of shared clonotypes between healthy human individuals. CD45RO-negative cells were positively selected for CCR7, leaving out terminally differentiated effector memory CD45RA+ cells. Germline values: CDR1 LNHDA, CDR2 SQIVND (reference sequence). V gave up 7 bases and J gave up 1 base, with 8 bases separating them. The CDR3 has 14 amino acids. The deep-level immunoSEQ assay was used. Sequenced by immunoSEQ multiplex PCR; TCRdb stores in-frame clones only, minus some. The sample holds over 2,000,000 clones, 80% to 95% seen once. Overall study results and limits: Shared across several donors were roughly 5.3% of the naive CD4 clonotypes. Donor scarcity curtailed the genetic and exposure-history diversity represented herein. Despite large depth, sorted-subset datasets appeared incompletely sequenced.

On this clone: Its antigen is as yet unknown.

Sequenced: naive CD8+ T cells from PBMCs. The TCR comes from a man between 18 and 35 years old in good health. Some clones in this sample may be carry-over from other donors' samples. The chain joins TRBV19 to TRBJ2-6; D is possibly TRBD1 (5 bases). The CDR3 reads CASTKGSGANVLTF. The CDR3 DNA reads as TGTGCCAGTACCAAGGGGTCTGGGGCCAACGTCCTGACTTTC.